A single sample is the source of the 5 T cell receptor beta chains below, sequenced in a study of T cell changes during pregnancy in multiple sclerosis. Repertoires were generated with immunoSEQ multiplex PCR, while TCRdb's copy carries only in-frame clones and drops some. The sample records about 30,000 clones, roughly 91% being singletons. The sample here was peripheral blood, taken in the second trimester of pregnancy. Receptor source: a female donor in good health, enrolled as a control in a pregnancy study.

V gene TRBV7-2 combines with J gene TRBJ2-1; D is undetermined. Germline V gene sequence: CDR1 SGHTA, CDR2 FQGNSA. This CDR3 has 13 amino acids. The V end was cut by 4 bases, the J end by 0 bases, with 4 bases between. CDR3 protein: CASSSLSYNEQFF. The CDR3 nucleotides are TGTGCCAGCAGCTCTCTCTCCTACAATGAGCAGTTCTTC.

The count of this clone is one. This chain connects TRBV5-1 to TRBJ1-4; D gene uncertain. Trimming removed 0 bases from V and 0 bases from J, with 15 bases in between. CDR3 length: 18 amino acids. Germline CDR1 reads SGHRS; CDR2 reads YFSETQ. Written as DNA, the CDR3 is TGCGCCAGCAGCTTGGAACAGCATGACATTGCAACTAATGAAAAACTGTTTTTT. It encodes CASSLEQHDIATNEKLFF.

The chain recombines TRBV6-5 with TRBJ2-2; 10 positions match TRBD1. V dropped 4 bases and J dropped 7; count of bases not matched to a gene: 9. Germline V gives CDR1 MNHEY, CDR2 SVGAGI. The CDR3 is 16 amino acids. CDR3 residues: CASSSGQGIGVGELFF. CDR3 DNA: TGTGCCAGCAGTTCGGGACAGGGGATCGGTGTCGGGGAGCTGTTTTTT.

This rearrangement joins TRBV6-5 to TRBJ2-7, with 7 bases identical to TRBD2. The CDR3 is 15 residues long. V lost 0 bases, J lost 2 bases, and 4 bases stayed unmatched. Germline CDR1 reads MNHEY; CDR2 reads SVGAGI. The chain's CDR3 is CASSYSMSGTYEQYF. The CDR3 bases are TGTGCCAGCAGTTACTCCATGAGCGGGACCTACGAGCAGTACTTC.

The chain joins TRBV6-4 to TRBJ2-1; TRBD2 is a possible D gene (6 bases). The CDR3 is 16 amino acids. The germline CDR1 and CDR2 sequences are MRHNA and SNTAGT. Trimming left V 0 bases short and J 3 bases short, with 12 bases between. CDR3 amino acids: CASSDSAGGDYNEQFF. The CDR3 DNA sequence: TGTGCCAGCAGTGACTCTGCAGGAGGGGACTACAATGAGCAGTTCTTC.